Sequencing of this TCR beta chain was carried out in a study of blood T cell repertoires in COVID-19. Study details: There were acute and convalescent COVID-19 samples, and they came from the United States, Italy and Spain.

The assay was immunoSEQ multiplex PCR, and TCRdb's table has in-frame clones only and misses some. The table records around 65,000 clones, around 87% of them present only once. Between the trimmed V and J ends, which lost 6 bases and 7 bases, there was a span of 7 bases. This CDR3 is 11 amino acids long. The gene calls are TRBV12-3 or TRBV12-4 and TRBJ2-1; D unresolved. This clonotype was obtained from a human donor in a cohort sampled during active COVID-19. The sequencing input was peripheral blood. CDR3 DNA: TGTGCCAGCAGCCCCGGGAATGAGCAGTTCTTC. It yields the protein CASSPGNEQFF.